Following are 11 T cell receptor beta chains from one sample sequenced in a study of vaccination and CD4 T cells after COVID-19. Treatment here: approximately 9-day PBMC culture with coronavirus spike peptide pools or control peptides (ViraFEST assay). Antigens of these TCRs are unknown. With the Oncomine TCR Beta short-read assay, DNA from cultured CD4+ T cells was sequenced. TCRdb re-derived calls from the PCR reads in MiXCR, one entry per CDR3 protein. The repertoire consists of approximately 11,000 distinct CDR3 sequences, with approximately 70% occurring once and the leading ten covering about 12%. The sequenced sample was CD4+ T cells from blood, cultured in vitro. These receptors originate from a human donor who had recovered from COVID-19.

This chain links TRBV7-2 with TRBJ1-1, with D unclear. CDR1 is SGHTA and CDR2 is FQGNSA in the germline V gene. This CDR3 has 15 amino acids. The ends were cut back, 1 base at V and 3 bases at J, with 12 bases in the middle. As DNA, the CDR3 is TGTGCCAGCAGCTTAGAAACCCCGCTGGACACTGAAGCTTTCTTT. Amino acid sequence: CASSLETPLDTEAFF.

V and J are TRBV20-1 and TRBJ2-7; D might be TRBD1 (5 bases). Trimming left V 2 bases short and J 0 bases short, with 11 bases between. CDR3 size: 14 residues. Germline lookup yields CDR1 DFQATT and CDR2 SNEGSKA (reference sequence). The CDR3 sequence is CSARRTPSSYEQYF. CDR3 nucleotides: TGCAGTGCTAGAAGGACACCGAGCTCCTACGAGCAGTACTTC.

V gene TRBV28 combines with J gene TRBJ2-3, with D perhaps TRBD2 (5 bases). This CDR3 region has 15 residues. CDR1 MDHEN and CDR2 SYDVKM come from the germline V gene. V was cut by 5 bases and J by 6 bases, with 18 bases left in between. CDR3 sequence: CASSPQGRGLDTQYF. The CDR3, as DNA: TGTGCCAGCAGTCCCCAAGGTCGAGGGCTGGATACGCAGTATTTT.

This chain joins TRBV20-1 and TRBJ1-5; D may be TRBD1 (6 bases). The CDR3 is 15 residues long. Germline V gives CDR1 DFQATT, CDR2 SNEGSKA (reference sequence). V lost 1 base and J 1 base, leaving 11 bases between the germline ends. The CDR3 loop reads CSARGGGGSNQPQHF. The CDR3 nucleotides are TGCAGTGCTAGAGGAGGGGGTGGGAGCAATCAGCCCCAGCATTTT.

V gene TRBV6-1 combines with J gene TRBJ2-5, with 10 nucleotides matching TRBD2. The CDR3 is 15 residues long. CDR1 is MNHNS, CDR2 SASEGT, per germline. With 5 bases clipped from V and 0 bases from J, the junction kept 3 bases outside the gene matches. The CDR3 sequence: CASSRTSGYQETQYF. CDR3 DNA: TGTGCCAGCAGTCGGACTAGCGGATACCAAGAGACCCAGTACTTC.

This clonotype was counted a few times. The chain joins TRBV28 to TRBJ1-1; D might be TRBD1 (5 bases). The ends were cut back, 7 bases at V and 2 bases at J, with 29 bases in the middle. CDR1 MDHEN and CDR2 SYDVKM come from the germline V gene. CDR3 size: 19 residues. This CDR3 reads CASNPQTAVAGGTNTEAFF. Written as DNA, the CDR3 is TGTGCCAGCAACCCCCAGACGGCGGTGGCGGGGGGGACCAACACTGAAGCTTTCTTT.

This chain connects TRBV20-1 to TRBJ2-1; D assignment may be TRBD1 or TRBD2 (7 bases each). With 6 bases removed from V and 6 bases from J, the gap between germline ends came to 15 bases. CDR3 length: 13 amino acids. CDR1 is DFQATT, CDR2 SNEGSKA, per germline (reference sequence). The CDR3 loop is CSARGRALNEQFF. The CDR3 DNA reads TGCAGTGCCAGGGGGAGGGCCCTCAATGAGCAGTTCTTC.

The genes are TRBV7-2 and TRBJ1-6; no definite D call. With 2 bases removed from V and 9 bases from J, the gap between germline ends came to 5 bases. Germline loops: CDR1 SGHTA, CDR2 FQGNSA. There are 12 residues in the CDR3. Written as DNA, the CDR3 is TGTGCCAGCAGCTTAAGTCTTTCACCCCTCCACTTT. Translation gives CASSLSLSPLHF.

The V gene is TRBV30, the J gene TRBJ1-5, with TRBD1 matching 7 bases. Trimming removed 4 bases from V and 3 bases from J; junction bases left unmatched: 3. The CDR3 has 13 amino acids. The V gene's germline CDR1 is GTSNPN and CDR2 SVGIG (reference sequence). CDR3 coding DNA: TGTGCCTGGACGACAGGGTTCAATCAGCCCCAGCATTTT. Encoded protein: CAWTTGFNQPQHF. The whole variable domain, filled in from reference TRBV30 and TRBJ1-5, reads SQTIHQWPATLVQPVGSPLSLECTVEGTSNPNLYWYRQAAGRGLQLLFYSVGIGQISSEVPQNLSASRPQDRQFILSSKKLLLSDSGFYLCAWTTGFNQPQHFGDGTRLSIL.

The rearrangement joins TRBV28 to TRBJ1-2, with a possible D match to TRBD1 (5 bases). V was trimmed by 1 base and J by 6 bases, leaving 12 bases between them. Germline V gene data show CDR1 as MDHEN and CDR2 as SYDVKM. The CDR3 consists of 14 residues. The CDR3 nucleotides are TGTGCCAGCAGTTTATTGTTGTCGGGGGATGGCTACACCTTC. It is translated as CASSLLLSGDGYTF.

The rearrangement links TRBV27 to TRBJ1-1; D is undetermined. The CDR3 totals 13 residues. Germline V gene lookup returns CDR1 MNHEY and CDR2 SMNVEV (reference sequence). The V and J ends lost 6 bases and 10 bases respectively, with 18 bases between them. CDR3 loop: CASRPSQTPRAFF. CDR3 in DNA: TGTGCCAGCAGACCCTCCCAGACCCCGAGAGCTTTCTTT.